The 19 T cell receptor beta chains below come from one sample, sequenced in a study of identical twins. TCRdb processed the 5' RACE reads anew with MiXCR; each CDR3 protein has one entry. The sample includes fewer than 900,000 distinct CDR3 sequences, 15% to 20% of them seen just once. These data also featured in a second study, about T cells expressing NK-cell markers.

The sample taken for sequencing was PBMCs. The origin of the receptors is a young woman in good health.

This chain uses TRBV5-1 with TRBJ2-1, with D maybe TRBD2 (5 bases). CDR3 length: 15 residues. CDR1 SGHRS and CDR2 YFSETQ come from the germline V gene. With 4 bases removed from V and 9 bases from J, the gap between germline ends came to 20 bases. The DNA for the CDR3 is TGCGCCAGCAGCGTAGACATAGAGGGCTACGGTGAGCAGTTCTTC. This sequence encodes CASSVDIEGYGEQFF.

Many counts were recorded for this clonotype. This chain links TRBV12-3 or TRBV12-4 with TRBJ2-3; tentatively, D is TRBD1 (6 bases). Trimming shortened V by 2 bases and J by 0 bases, and 12 bases separated the two germline ends. The CDR3 sequence is 16 residues long. The DNA for the CDR3 is TGTGCCAGCAGTTTACACCTGGGGGCAAGCACAGATACGCAGTATTTT. The encoded protein is CASSLHLGASTDTQYF.

The table lists this clonotype with many counts. J is TRBJ2-1 and V is TRBV7-9; 9 bases agree with TRBD2. V lost 1 base to trimming and J lost 5 bases; unmatched junction nucleotides: 3. Germline-derived CDR1 and CDR2 are SEHNR and FQNEAQ (reference sequence). This CDR3 comprises 15 residues. The CDR3 DNA sequence: TGTGCCAGCAGCTTAGTGGCTAGCGGGAACAATGAGCAGTTCTTC. Protein sequence: CASSLVASGNNEQFF.

The V and J genes are TRBV4-3 and TRBJ2-1, with D perhaps matching TRBD1 or TRBD2 (7 bases each). The CDR3 spans 18 residues. Per the germline V gene, CDR1 is LGHNA and CDR2 is YSLEER. V was clipped by 6 bases and J by 5 bases, with 26 bases between them. The CDR3 reads CASSSGGGGPAPNNEQFF. DNA of the CDR3: TGCGCCAGCAGTTCGGGGGGAGGGGGCCCCGCGCCCAACAATGAGCAGTTCTTC.

This clonotype was seen more than once but under ten times. The junction differs from germline at one of its ends, possibly a read error. V usage is TRBV15 and J usage is TRBJ2-3; TRBD2 aligns across 12 bases. This CDR3 is built from 16 residues. Germline CDR1 LNHNV, CDR2 YYDKDF (reference sequence). The DNA for the CDR3 is TGTGCCGCCAGCCCCCGACTAGCGGGAGTCACAGATACGCAGTATTTT. It yields the protein CAASPRLAGVTDTQYF.

This clonotype was seen many times. The V gene is TRBV20-1, the J gene TRBJ2-1; 8 bases line up with TRBD2. The CDR3 loop spans 14 amino acids. CDR1 is DFQATT, CDR2 SNEGSKA, per germline (reference sequence). V lost 3 bases to trimming and J lost 5 bases; unmatched junction nucleotides: 6. The chain's CDR3 is CSASVGLANNEQFF. DNA for the CDR3: TGCAGTGCTAGCGTCGGACTAGCAAACAATGAGCAGTTCTTC.

The chain carries TRBV12-3 or TRBV12-4 and TRBJ2-3; D gene uncertain. The CDR3 sequence is 13 residues long. V was clipped by 5 bases and J by 3 bases, with 9 bases between them. CDR3 DNA sequence: TGTGCCAGCAGTGTGAAGGGTACAGATACGCAGTATTTT. Translating gives CASSVKGTDTQYF.

This clonotype has more than one count but fewer than ten. This chain joins TRBV5-1 and TRBJ1-4; a weak D match, TRBD1 (5 bases). V lost 0 bases to trimming and J lost 3 bases, with 12 bases between them. The CDR3 extends over 16 amino acids. Germline lookup yields CDR1 SGHRS and CDR2 YFSETQ. CDR3 residues: CASSLGFGGSNEKLFF. The DNA of the CDR3 is TGCGCCAGCAGCTTGGGCTTTGGGGGTTCTAATGAAAAACTGTTTTTT. The variable domain in full, with the rest retrieved from reference TRBV5-1 and TRBJ1-4, is KAGVTQTPRYLIKTRGQQVTLSCSPISGHRSVSWYQQTPGQGLQFLFEYFSETQRNKGNFPGRFSGRQFSNSRSEMNVSTLELGDSALYLCASSLGFGGSNEKLFFGSGTQLSVL.

The V gene is TRBV2, the J gene TRBJ1-5; D gene ambiguous. Trimming pared 1 base from V and 8 bases from J, leaving 9 bases between. The CDR3 contains 13 residues. Germline V gene sequence: CDR1 SNHLY, CDR2 FYNNEI. CDR3 protein: CASSEEVVEPQHF. For the CDR3, the DNA is TGTGCCAGCAGTGAAGAAGTCGTCGAGCCCCAGCATTTT.

This clonotype has just a few counts. V gene TRBV5-6 combines with J gene TRBJ2-5; 11 bases align to TRBD2. V lost 3 bases, J lost 0 bases, and 7 bases stayed unmatched. Germline CDR1 is SGHDT and CDR2 is YYEEEE. The length of the CDR3 is 17 residues. CDR3 in amino acids: CASSSPTSGVYQETQYF. CDR3 DNA: TGTGCCAGCAGCTCCCCGACTAGCGGGGTCTACCAAGAGACCCAGTACTTC.

This clonotype was seen at least ten times. The J gene is TRBJ1-6, the V gene TRBV12-3 or TRBV12-4; D remains unclear. V was cut by 6 bases and J by 7 bases, with 4 bases left in between. The CDR3 length is 11 residues. CDR3 amino acids: CASSLNSPLHF. The CDR3 DNA follows: TGTGCCAGCAGCTTAAATTCACCCCTCCACTTT.

The rearrangement uses TRBV4-1 and TRBJ1-2; no clear D gene. This CDR3 is 18 amino acids long. V was shortened by 0 bases and J by 2 bases, with 19 bases between the two germline ends. CDR1 MGHRA and CDR2 YSYEKL come from the germline V gene. The CDR3 bases are TGCGCCAGCAGCCAAGAGGCATTAAGGCAGACCACCAACTATGGCTACACCTTC. It translates to CASSQEALRQTTNYGYTF.

The V and J genes are TRBV24-1 and TRBJ2-1; D remains ambiguous. V was clipped by 4 bases and J by 4 bases, with 13 bases between them. This CDR3 contains 15 residues. Germline V lookup: CDR1 KGHDR, CDR2 SFDVKD. The CDR3: CATSDTKNSYNEQFF. CDR3 nucleotide sequence: TGTGCCACCAGTGACACCAAAAACTCTTACAATGAGCAGTTCTTC.

V gene TRBV7-9 combines with J gene TRBJ2-1; D gene ambiguous. The CDR3 runs to 11 residues. Trimming took 10 bases from V and 4 from J, leaving 8 bases between them. Germline assignment: CDR1 SEHNR and CDR2 FQNEAQ (reference sequence). DNA for the CDR3: TGTGCCACCACAATATACAATGAGCAGTTCTTC. It specifies CATTIYNEQFF.

The genes are TRBV20-1 and TRBJ2-3; D is perhaps TRBD1 (6 bases). V lost 4 bases, J lost 1 base, and 12 bases lay in between. The germline V gene encodes CDR1 DFQATT and CDR2 SNEGSKA (reference sequence). The CDR3 totals 14 residues. CDR3 nucleotides: TGCAGTGCTACCCCAGGGGTCGGCACAGATACGCAGTATTTT. This sequence encodes CSATPGVGTDTQYF.

This clonotype was detected ten times or more. This chain joins TRBV16 and TRBJ1-1; no definite D call. This CDR3 comprises 13 residues. Germline CDR1 reads KGHSY; CDR2 reads FQNENV. Trimming removed 0 bases from V and 3 bases from J, with 5 bases in between. CDR3 in DNA: TGTGCCAGCAGCCAATCATGGCACACTGAAGCTTTCTTT. Its translation: CASSQSWHTEAFF.

This clonotype was recorded a few times. The chain is built from TRBV7-7 and TRBJ2-1, with 11 bases fitting TRBD2. The CDR3 extends over 18 amino acids. The V segment lost 1 base and the J segment 0 bases; nucleotides outside the gene matches: 5. Germline V CDR1 and CDR2: SSHAT, FNYEAQ (reference sequence). This CDR3 is CASSLGLAGLGSYNEQFF. The CDR3 DNA reads as TGTGCCAGCAGCTTAGGACTAGCGGGATTGGGCTCCTACAATGAGCAGTTCTTC.

The sample holds a few counts of this clonotype. V and J are TRBV6-6 and TRBJ2-5; D unclear. This CDR3 has 12 amino acids. Trimming took 1 base from V and 4 from J, leaving 4 bases between them. Germline CDR1 MNHNY, CDR2 SVGAGI (reference sequence). The CDR3 coding sequence is TGTGCCAGCAGTTACTACGGAGAGACCCAGTACTTC. Translating it yields CASSYYGETQYF.

This clonotype was seen a handful of times. V and J are TRBV11-2 and TRBJ2-2; 13 bases are shared with TRBD2. The CDR3 totals 16 residues. CDR1 and CDR2 from the germline V gene are SGHAT and FQNNGV. V gave up 1 base and J gave up 10 bases; unmatched junction bases: 6. The CDR3 DNA reads TGTGCCAGCAGCTTAGTGGGACTAGCGGGAAAGGAGGAGCTGTTTTTT. Encoded protein: CASSLVGLAGKEELFF.